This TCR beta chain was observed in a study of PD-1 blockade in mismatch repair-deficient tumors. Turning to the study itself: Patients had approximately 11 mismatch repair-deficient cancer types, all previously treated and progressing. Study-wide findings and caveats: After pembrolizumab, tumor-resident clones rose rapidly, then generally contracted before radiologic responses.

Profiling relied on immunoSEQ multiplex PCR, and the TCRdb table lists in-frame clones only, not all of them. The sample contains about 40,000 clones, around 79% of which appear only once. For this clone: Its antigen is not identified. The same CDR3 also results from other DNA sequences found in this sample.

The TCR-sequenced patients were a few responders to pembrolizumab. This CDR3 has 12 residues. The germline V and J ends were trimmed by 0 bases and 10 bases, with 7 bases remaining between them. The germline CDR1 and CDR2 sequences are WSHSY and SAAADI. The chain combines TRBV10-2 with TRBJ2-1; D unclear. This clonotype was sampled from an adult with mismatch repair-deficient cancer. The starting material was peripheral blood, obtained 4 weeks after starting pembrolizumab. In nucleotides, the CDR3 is TGCGCCAGCAGTGAGTCAGATTACGAGCAGTTCTTC. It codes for CASSESDYEQFF.